This T cell receptor (beta chain) was profiled in a study of CD8+CD57+ T cells in acquired aplastic anemia. The template for TCR beta VDJ and CDR3 sequence profiling was genomic DNA. From the reads, TCRdb called clonotypes with MiXCR, one entry per CDR3 protein. The data show around 200,000 distinct CDR3 sequences, 55% to 65% seen once. The length of the CDR3 is 18 residues. Germline-derived CDR1 and CDR2 are SGHDT and YYEEEE. J was trimmed by 1 base and V by 4 bases; bases with no gene match: 9. Patients who underwent sequencing had shown CD8+CD57+ cell expansion by flow cytometry. No patient had been given any therapy when blood was sampled.

The clonotype was recovered from a human donor with aplastic anemia. This chain connects TRBV5-6 to TRBJ2-5; 14 bases line up with TRBD2. Sequenced material: sorted CD4+, CD8+, or CD8+CD57+ T cells (not recorded which) from PBMCs. This chain's CDR3 is CASSGRGLAGAIQETQYF. The CDR3 DNA sequence: TGTGCCAGCAGCGGTAGGGGACTAGCGGGGGCCATCCAAGAGACCCAGTACTTC.